This T cell receptor beta chain was recovered during a study of vaccination effects on CD4 cells after COVID-19. Study-level background: Some 2.2 million PBMC per well received approximately 10 IU/ml IL-2 and roughly 9.2 ug/ml peptides in culture.

This table comes from immunoSEQ multiplex PCR, and its TCRdb copy is limited to in-frame clones, with some not included. Of approximately 47,000 clones in the sample, roughly 72% were seen once. CD4+ T cells were isolated after about nine days of culture. Either the mRNA-1273 or the BNT162b2 vaccine was given to participants as two doses. Whole-study findings and limits: Late post-vaccination, clones induced by infection and those induced by vaccine underwent marked clonal contraction.

In regard to this clone: Its antigen is undetermined.

The V gene end was trimmed by 4 bases and the J gene end by 8 bases; junction bases not matched to a gene: 10. CDR1 is LNHDA, CDR2 SQIVND, per germline (reference sequence). The CDR3 consists of 16 residues. The chain is built from TRBV19 and TRBJ2-1, with TRBD2 identical over 11 bases. The sequence was obtained from a human donor who received a COVID-19 vaccine. This specimen consisted of CD4+ T cells from PBMCs cultured without peptide, obtained after COVID-19 vaccination. The CDR3 loop is CASSTRTSGSPDEQFF. CDR3 coding DNA: TGTGCCAGTAGTACCCGAACTAGCGGGAGTCCCGATGAGCAGTTCTTC.